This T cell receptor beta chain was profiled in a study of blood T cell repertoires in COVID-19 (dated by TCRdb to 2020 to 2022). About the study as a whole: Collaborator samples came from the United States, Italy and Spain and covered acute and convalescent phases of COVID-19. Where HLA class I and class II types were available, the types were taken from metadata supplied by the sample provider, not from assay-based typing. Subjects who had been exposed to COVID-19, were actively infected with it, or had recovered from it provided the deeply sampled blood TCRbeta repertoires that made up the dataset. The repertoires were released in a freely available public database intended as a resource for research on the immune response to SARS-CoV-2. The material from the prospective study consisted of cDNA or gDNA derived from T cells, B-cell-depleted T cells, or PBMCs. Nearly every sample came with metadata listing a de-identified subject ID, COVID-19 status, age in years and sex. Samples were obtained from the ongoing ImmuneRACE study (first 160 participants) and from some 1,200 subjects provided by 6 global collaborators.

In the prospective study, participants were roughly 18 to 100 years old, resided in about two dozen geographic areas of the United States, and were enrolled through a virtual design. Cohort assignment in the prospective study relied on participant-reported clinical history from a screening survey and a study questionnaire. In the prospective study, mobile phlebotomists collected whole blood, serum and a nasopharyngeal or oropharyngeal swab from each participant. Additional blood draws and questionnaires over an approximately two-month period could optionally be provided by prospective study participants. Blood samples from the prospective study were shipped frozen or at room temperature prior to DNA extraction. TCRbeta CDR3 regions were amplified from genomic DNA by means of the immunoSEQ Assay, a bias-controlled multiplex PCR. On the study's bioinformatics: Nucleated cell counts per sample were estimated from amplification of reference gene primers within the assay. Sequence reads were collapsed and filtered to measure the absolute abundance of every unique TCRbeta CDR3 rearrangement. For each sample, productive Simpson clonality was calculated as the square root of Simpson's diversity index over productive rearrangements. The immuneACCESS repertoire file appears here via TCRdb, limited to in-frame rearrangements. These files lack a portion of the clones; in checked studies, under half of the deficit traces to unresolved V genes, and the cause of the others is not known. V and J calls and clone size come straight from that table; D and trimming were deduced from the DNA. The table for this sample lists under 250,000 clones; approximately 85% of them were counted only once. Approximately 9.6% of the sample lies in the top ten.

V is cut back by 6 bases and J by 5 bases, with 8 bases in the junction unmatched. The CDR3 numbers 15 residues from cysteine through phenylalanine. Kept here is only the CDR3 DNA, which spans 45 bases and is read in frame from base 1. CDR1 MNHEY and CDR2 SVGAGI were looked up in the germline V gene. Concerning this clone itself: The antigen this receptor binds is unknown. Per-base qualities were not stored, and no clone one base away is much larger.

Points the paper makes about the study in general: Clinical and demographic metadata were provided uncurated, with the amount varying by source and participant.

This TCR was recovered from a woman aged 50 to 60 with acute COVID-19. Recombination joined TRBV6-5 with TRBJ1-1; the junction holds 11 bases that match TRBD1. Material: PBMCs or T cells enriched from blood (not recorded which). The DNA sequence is TGTGCCAGCAGGGGGGACAGGGGGTTTCGTACTGAAGCTTTCTTT. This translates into CASRGDRGFRTEAFF.